This TCR beta chain derives from a study of shared clonotypes between healthy human individuals. In germline, CDR1 is MGHRA, CDR2 YSYEKL. CDR3 size: 18 residues. V was pared by 1 base and J by 0 bases, with 16 bases between. Replicate PCRs run on sorted subsets employed around 200 ng DNA, 25,000 to 35,000 T cell genomes. TCRdb's table, derived via immunoSEQ multiplex PCR, lists solely in-frame clones and lacks some. This sample has approximately 500,000 clones, with around 96% found just once. V gene TRBV4-1 combines with J gene TRBJ1-5, with a tentative D call TRBD1 (6 bases). The source is a woman aged 30 to 39 in good health. The sequenced material came from naive CD4+ T cells sorted from blood. Subset denoted: CD45RA+ positively selected. The CDR3 reads CASSQGRGGGYSNQPQHF. CDR3 sequence (DNA): TGCGCCAGCAGCCAAGGCAGGGGAGGTGGCTATAGCAATCAGCCCCAGCATTTT.